A selection of T cell receptor beta chains follows, all from one sample in a study of CD8+CD57+ T cells in acquired aplastic anemia. MiXCR was run by TCRdb on the reads, yielding one entry per CDR3 protein. The table lists a few hundred thousand distinct CDR3 sequences, roughly 55% of them singletons. Sequencing was done on a sample of sorted CD4+, CD8+, or CD8+CD57+ T cells (not recorded which) from PBMCs. Receptor source: a human donor in good health. The CDR3 runs from the conserved cysteine through the conserved F or W. The D gene is left open where the match is weak. The size field is filled for only some rows; it gives once, few, many or a size class.

clone size	V gene	J gene	D gene	CDR3 protein	CDR3 DNA
once	TRBV19	TRBJ2-3	TRBD2	CASSIPAGGPGDTQYF	TGTGCCAGTAGTATTCCAGCGGGGGGGCCTGGTGATACGCAGTATTTT
-	TRBV29-1	TRBJ1-2	-	CSVEGALLNYGYTF	TGCAGCGTTGAAGGTGCATTACTTAACTATGGCTACACCTTC
-	TRBV9	TRBJ2-2	-	CASSGGLESYTGELFF	TGTGCCAGCAGCGGAGGACTGGAGAGCTACACCGGGGAGCTGTTTTTT
-	TRBV2	TRBJ1-1	-	CASSPGGGQTEAFF	TGTGCCAGCAGTCCTGGGGGGGGGCAGACCGAAGCTTTCTTT
many	TRBV7-2	TRBJ2-5	-	CASSFYTSLEETQYF	TGTGCCAGCAGCTTCTACACGTCGCTAGAAGAGACCCAGTACTTC
-	TRBV19	TRBJ2-2	-	CASSGFLGPPNTGELFF	TGTGCCAGTAGCGGATTCCTGGGACCTCCGAACACCGGGGAGCTGTTTTTT
once	TRBV20-1	TRBJ1-4	TRBD1	CSAGQGWGEKLFF	TGCAGTGCCGGACAGGGATGGGGTGAAAAACTGTTTTTT
once	TRBV25-1	TRBJ2-7	-	CASSELFPDSYEQYF	TGTGCCAGCAGTGAATTATTCCCAGACTCCTACGAGCAGTACTTC
few	TRBV6-2/TRBV6-3	TRBJ2-5	-	CASSYIPAYQETQYF	TGTGCCAGCAGTTACATTCCAGCGTACCAAGAGACCCAGTACTTC
many	TRBV6-5	TRBJ2-7	-	CASSYGTGNYEQYF	TGTGCCAGCAGTTACGGGACCGGGAACTACGAGCAGTACTTC
-	TRBV9	TRBJ2-7	TRBD2	CASSVGLAGGEQYF	TGTGCCAGCAGCGTAGGGCTAGCGGGAGGTGAGCAGTACTTC
-	TRBV20-1	TRBJ2-5	TRBD1	CSASYVGQGYGETQYF	TGCAGTGCTAGTTACGTCGGACAGGGTTATGGAGAGACCCAGTACTTC
-	TRBV29-1	TRBJ1-1	TRBD1	CSVRGTDANTEAFF	TGCAGCGTTCGGGGGACAGATGCGAACACTGAAGCTTTCTTT
-	TRBV9	TRBJ2-7	-	CASSVRLESYERYF	TGTGCCAGCAGCGTGAGGTTGGAATCCTACGAGCGGTATTTC
-	TRBV5-1	TRBJ2-7	-	CASRSGPHESYEQYF	TGCGCCAGCAGATCGGGACCGCACGAGTCCTACGAGCAGTACTTC
once	TRBV7-2	TRBJ2-3	-	CASSLRGDGTQYF	TGTGCCAGCAGCCTCCGTGGGGACGGTACGCAGTATTTT
many	TRBV11-2	TRBJ2-3	TRBD1	CASSLVFGQGEDTQYF	TGTGCCAGCAGCTTAGTTTTTGGCCAGGGGGAAGATACGCAGTATTTT